A selection of T cell receptor beta chains follows, all from one sample in a study of blood T cell repertoires in COVID-19. Sequencing used immunoSEQ multiplex PCR; TCRdb keeps in-frame clones, though not all of them. Here the sample spans about 46,000 clones, around 93% being singletons. What was sequenced was peripheral blood. The origin of the receptors is a man in his fifties with acute or convalescent COVID-19. CDR3s leave out the opening cysteine and the closing phenylalanine or tryptophan.

cdr3_aa,j_call,v_call
ASSQDHSSELF,TRBJ2-2,TRBV3-1/TRBV3-2
ASSGGYSATNEKLF,TRBJ1-4,TRBV19
ASSLRLDMNTEAF,TRBJ1-1,TRBV5-1
ASRGQGSSTDTQY,TRBJ2-3,TRBV6-5
ASSSTRAEAF,TRBJ1-1,TRBV18
ASSASTGNYEQY,TRBJ2-7,TRBV11-2
ASSPRLAGMQYNEQF,TRBJ2-1,TRBV13
ASSGGPGTSGGLMDTQY,TRBJ2-3,TRBV7-2
ASSLSGGTEAF,TRBJ1-1,TRBV5-5
AWSPQTGAVYEQY,TRBJ2-7,TRBV30
ASTPWGPDSGNTIY,TRBJ1-3,TRBV27
ASSLTSGGALVPSDTQY,TRBJ2-3,TRBV5-1
ASTARASGGEAQF,TRBJ2-1,TRBV19
AWSGLAGGAQETQY,TRBJ2-5,TRBV30
ATSDFSTEYGYT,TRBJ1-2,TRBV24-1
ASSQIGTSLYNEQF,TRBJ2-1,TRBV4-1
ASSVAGISYEQY,TRBJ2-7,TRBV19
ASSRWTGYGYT,TRBJ1-2,TRBV7-2
ATSDFRLAGTGELF,TRBJ2-2,TRBV24-1
ASSLRTAETQY,TRBJ2-5,TRBV13
ASSVLNSVY,TRBJ2-5,TRBV2
SASTGLHEKLF,TRBJ1-4,TRBV20-1
ASRRGQPRAF,TRBJ1-1,TRBV12-3/TRBV12-4
AISAEIPGQGGKNTEAF,TRBJ1-1,TRBV10-3